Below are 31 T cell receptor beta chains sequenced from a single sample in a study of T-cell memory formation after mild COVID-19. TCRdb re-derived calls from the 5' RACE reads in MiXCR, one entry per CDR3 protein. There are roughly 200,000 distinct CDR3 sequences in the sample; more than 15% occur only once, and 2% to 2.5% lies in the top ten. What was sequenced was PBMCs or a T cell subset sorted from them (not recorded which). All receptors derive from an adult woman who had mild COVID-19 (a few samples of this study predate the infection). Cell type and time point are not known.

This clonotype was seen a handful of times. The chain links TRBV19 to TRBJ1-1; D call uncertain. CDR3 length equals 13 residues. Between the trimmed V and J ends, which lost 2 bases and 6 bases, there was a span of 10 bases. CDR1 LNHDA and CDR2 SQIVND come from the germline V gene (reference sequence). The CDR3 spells CASSIPAFPEAFF. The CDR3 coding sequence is TGTGCCAGTAGTATACCCGCGTTTCCTGAAGCTTTCTTT.

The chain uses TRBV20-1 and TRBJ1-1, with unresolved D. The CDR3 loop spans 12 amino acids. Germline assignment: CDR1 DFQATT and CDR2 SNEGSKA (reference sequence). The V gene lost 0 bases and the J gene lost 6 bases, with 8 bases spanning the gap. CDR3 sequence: CSARDRYSEAFF. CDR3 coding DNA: TGCAGTGCTAGAGATCGTTATTCTGAAGCTTTCTTT.

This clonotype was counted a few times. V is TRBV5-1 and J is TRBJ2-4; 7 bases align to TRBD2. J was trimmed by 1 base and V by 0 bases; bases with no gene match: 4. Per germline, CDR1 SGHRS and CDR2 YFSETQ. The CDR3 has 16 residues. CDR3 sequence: CASSLAAGIAKNIQYF. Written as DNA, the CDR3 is TGCGCCAGCAGCTTGGCAGCGGGGATCGCCAAAAACATTCAGTACTTC.

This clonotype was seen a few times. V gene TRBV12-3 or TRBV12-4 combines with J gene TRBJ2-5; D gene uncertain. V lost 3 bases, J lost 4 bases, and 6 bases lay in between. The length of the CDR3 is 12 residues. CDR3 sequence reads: CASSLATETQYF. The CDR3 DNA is TGTGCCAGCAGTTTGGCGACAGAGACCCAGTACTTC.

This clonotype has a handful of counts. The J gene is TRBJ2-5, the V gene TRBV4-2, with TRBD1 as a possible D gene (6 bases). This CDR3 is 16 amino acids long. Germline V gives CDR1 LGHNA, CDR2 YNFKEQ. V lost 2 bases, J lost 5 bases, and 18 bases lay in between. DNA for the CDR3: TGTGCCAGCAGCCAATCTACAGGGTCCCTAAAGGAGACCCAGTACTTC. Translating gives CASSQSTGSLKETQYF.

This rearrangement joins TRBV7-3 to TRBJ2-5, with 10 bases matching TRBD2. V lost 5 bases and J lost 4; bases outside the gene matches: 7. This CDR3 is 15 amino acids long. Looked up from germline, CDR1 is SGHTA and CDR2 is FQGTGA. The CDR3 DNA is TGTGCCAGCAGCCAAGCAGCGGGGGGGCGAGAGACCCAGTACTTC. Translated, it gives CASSQAAGGRETQYF.

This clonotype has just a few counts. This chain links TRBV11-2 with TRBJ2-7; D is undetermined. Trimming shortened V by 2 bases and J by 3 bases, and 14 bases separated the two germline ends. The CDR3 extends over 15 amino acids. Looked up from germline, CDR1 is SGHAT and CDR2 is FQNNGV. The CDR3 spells CASSLTHLSLYEQYF. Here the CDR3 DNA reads TGTGCCAGCAGCTTAACCCACCTATCCCTCTACGAGCAGTACTTC.

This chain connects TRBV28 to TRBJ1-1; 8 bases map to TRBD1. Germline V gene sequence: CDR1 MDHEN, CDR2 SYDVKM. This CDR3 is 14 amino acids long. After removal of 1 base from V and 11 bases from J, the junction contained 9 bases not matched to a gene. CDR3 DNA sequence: TGTGCCAGCAGTTTATCGACAGGGGCCCGATGGGCTTTCTTT. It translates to CASSLSTGARWAFF.

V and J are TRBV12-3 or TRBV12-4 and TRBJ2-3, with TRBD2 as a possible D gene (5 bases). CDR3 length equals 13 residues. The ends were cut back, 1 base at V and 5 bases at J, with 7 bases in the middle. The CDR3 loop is CASSLDRGDTQYF. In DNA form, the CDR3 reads TGTGCCAGCAGTTTAGATCGGGGAGATACGCAGTATTTT.

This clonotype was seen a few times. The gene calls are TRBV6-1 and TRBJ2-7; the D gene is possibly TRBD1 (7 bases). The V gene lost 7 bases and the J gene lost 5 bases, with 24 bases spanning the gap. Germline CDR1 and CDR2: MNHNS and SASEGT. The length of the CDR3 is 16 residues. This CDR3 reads CASNPPGAGQTNEQYF. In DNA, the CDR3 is TGTGCCAGCAATCCCCCCGGGGCGGGACAGACTAACGAGCAGTACTTC.

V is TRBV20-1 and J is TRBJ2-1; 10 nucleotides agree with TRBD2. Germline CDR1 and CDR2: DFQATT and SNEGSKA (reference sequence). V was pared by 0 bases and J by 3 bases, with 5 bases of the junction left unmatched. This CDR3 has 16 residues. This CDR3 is CSARDSSGGRYNEQFF. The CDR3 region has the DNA TGCAGTGCTAGAGACTCTAGCGGGGGCCGCTACAATGAGCAGTTCTTC.

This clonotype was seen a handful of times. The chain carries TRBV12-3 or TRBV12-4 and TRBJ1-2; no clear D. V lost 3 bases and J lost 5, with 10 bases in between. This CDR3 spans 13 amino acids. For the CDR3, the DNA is TGTGCCAGCAGTTTGGACCAAAATTATGGCTACACCTTC. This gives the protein CASSLDQNYGYTF.

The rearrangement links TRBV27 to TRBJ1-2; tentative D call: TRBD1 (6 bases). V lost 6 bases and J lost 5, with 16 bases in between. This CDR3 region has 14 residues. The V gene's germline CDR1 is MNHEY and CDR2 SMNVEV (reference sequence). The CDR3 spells CASRRSGRGYGYTF. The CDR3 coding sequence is TGTGCCAGCAGGCGTTCGGGCAGGGGATATGGCTACACCTTC.

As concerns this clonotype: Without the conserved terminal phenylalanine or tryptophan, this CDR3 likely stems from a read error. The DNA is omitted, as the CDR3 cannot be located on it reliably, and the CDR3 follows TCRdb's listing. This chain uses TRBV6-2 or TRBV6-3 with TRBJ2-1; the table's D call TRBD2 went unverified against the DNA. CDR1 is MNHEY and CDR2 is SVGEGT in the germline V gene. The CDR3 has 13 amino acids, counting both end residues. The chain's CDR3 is CASSYSVREGRSY.

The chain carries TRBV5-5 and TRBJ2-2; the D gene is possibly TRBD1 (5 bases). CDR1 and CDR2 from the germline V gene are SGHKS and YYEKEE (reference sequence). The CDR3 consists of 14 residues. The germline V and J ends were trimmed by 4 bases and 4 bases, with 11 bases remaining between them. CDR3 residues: CASSPRQLTGELFF. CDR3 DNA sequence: TGTGCCAGCAGCCCCCGACAGCTCACCGGGGAGCTGTTTTTT. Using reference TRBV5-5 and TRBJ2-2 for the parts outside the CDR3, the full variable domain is DAGVTQSPTHLIKTRGQQVTLRCSPISGHKSVSWYQQVLGQGPQFIFQYYEKEERGRGNFPDRFSARQFPNYSSELNVNALLLGDSALYLCASSPRQLTGELFFGEGSRLTVL.

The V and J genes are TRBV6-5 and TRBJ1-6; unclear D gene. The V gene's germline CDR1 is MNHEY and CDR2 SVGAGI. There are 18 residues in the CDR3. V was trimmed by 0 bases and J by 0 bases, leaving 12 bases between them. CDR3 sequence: CASSYSPGESSYNSPLHF. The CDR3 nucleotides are TGTGCCAGCAGTTACTCTCCTGGGGAGAGCTCCTATAATTCACCCCTCCACTTT.

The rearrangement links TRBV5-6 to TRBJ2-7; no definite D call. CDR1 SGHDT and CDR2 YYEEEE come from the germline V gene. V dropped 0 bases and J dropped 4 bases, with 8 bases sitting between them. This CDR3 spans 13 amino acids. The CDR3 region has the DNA TGTGCCAGCAGCTTGGACACGTCTTACGAGCAGTACTTC. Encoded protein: CASSLDTSYEQYF.

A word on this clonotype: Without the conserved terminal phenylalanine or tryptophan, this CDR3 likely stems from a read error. The CDR3 nucleotides are TGTGCCAGCAGTCCCGGGACTAGCGGGAGATTTATCTACGAGCAGTACTTA. It is translated as CASSPGTSGRFIYEQYL. The chain employs TRBV12-3 or TRBV12-4 and TRBJ2-7; TRBD2 matches 14 bases. V lost 5 bases to trimming and J lost 3 bases; unmatched junction nucleotides: 9. The CDR3 length is 17 residues.

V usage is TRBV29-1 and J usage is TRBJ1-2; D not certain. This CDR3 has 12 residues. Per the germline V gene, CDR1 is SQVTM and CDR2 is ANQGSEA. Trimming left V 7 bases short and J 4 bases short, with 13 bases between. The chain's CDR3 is CSAIYGVYGYTF. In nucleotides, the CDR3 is TGCAGCGCTATATATGGGGTCTATGGCTACACCTTC.

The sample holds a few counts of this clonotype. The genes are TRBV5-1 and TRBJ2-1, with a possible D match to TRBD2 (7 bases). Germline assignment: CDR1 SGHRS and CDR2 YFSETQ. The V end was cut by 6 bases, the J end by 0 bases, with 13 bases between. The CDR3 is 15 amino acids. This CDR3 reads CASTSGGLSYNEQFF. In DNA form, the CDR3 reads TGCGCCAGCACATCGGGGGGCCTCTCCTACAATGAGCAGTTCTTC. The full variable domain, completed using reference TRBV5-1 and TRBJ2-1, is KAGVTQTPRYLIKTRGQQVTLSCSPISGHRSVSWYQQTPGQGLQFLFEYFSETQRNKGNFPGRFSGRQFSNSRSEMNVSTLELGDSALYLCASTSGGLSYNEQFFGPGTRLTVL.

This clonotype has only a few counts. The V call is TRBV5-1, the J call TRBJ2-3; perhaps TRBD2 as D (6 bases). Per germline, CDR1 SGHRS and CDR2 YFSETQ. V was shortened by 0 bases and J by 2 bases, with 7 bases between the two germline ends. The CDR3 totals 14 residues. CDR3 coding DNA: TGCGCCAGCAGCTTGGGGGACTTCACAGATACGCAGTATTTT. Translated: CASSLGDFTDTQYF.

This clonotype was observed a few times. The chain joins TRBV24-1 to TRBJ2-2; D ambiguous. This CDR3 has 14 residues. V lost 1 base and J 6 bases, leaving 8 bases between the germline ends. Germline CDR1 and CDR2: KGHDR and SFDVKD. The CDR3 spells CATSDFWRSGELFF. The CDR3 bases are TGTGCCACCAGTGATTTTTGGAGATCCGGGGAGCTGTTTTTT.

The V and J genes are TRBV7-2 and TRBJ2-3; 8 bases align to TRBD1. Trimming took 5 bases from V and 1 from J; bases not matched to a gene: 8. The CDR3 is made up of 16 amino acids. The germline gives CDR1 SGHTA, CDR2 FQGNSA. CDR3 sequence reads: CASSKIAGGGTDTQYF. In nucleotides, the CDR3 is TGTGCCAGCAGCAAAATAGCAGGGGGCGGCACAGATACGCAGTATTTT.

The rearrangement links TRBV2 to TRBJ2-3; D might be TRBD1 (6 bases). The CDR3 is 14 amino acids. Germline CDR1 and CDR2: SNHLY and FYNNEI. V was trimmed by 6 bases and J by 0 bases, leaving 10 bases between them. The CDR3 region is CASSWTDSTDTQYF. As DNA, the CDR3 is TGTGCCAGCAGCTGGACAGACAGCACAGATACGCAGTATTTT.

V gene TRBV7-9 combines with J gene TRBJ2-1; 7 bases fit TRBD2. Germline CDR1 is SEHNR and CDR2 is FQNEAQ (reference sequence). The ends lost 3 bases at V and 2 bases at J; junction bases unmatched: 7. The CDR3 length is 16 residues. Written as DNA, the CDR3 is TGTGCCAGCAGCTTCTTGCTAGCGGACACCTACAATGAGCAGTTCTTC. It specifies CASSFLLADTYNEQFF.

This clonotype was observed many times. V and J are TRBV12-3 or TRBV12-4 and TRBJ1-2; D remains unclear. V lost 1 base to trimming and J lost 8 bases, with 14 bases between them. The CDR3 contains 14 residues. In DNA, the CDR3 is TGTGCCAGCAGTTTAGAGGTCACCAGGAGCGGCTACACCTTC. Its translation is CASSLEVTRSGYTF.

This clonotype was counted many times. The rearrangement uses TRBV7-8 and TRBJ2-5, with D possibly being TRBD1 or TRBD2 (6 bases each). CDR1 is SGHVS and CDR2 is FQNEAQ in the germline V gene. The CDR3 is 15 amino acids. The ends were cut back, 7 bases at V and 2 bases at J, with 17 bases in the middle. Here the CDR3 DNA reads TGTGCCAGCATGTGGGGGGCTGGGTTTCAAGAGACCCAGTACTTC. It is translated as CASMWGAGFQETQYF. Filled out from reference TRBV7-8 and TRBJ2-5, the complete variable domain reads GAGVSQSPRYKVAKRGQDVALRCDPISGHVSLFWYQQALGQGPEFLTYFQNEAQLDKSGLPSDRFFAERPEGSVSTLKIQRTQQEDSAVYLCASMWGAGFQETQYFGPGTRLLVL.

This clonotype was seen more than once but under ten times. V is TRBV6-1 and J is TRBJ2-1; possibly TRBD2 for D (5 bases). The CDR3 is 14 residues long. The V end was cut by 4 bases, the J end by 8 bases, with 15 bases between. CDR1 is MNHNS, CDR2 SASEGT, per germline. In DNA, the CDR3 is TGTGCCAGCAGTGTGTATTTGAAGGGAGATGAGCAGTTCTTC. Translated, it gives CASSVYLKGDEQFF.

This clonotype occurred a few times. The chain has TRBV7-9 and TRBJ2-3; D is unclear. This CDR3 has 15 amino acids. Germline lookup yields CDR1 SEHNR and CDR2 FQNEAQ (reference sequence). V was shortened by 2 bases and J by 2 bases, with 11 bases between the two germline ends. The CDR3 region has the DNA TGTGCCAGCAGCTTATTAGCAACGACCACAGATACGCAGTATTTT. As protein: CASSLLATTTDTQYF.

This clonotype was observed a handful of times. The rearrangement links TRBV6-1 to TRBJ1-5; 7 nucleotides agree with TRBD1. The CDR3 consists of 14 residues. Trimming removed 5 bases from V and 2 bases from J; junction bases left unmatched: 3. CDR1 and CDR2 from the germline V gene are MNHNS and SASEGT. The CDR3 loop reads CASSQQGGNQPQHF. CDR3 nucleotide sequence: TGTGCCAGCAGTCAGCAGGGGGGCAATCAGCCCCAGCATTTT.

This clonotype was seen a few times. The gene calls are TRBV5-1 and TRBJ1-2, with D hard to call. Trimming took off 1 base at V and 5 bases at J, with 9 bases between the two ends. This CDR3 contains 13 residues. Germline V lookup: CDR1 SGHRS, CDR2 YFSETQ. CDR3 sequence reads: CASSLRGDYGYTF. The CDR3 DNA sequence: TGCGCCAGCAGCTTGCGGGGAGATTATGGCTACACCTTC.